This entry lists 27 T cell receptor beta chains sequenced from one sample in a study of regulatory T cells in long-lasting Graves disease. This sample's time point: persistent/refractory GD, antithyroid drugs over 5 years with positive TRAb. Construction of the TCR library relied on RNA isolated from PBMCs. Arm-PCR of CDR3 regions and iRepertoire HTBI primers were used to build TCR beta libraries. TCRdb reprocessed the multiplex PCR reads with MiXCR, giving one entry per CDR3 protein. Of 600,000 to 800,000 distinct CDR3 sequences listed, around 32% are singletons. The sample consisted of peripheral blood mononuclear cells (PBMCs), taken when the disease was refractory, from a patient treated with antithyroid drugs. These receptors were taken from a female donor with Graves disease.

There are many counts of this clonotype. The chain combines TRBV28 with TRBJ1-1, with 9 nucleotides matching TRBD1. The length of the CDR3 is 16 residues. Per the germline V gene, CDR1 is MDHEN and CDR2 is SYDVKM. V shed 5 bases and J 6 bases; nucleotides not matched to a gene: 13. The CDR3 nucleotides read TGTGCCAGCAGTCAACGACAGGGACAGGGCTTTGCTGAAGCTTTCTTT. Encoded protein: CASSQRQGQGFAEAFF.

This clonotype was counted between two and nine times. The V gene is TRBV6-1, the J gene TRBJ2-7; D unresolved. This CDR3 has 10 residues. Germline CDR1 MNHNS, CDR2 SASEGT. Between the trimmed V and J ends, which lost 4 bases and 10 bases, there was a span of 8 bases. This CDR3 is CASSVVKQYF. The CDR3 coding sequence is TGTGCCAGCAGTGTAGTGAAACAGTACTTC.

The J gene is TRBJ2-5, the V gene TRBV6-1; 8 bases are shared with TRBD1. CDR1 is MNHNS and CDR2 is SASEGT in the germline V gene. The CDR3 covers 14 residues. The J segment lost 2 bases and the V segment lost 7 bases, leaving 6 bases of the junction unmatched. DNA for the CDR3: TGTGCCAGCACCCACAGGGGGGAACAAGAGACCCAGTACTTC. Protein: CASTHRGEQETQYF.

This clonotype was observed a handful of times. J is TRBJ1-2 and V is TRBV30; 8 bases match TRBD1. Germline V gene sequence: CDR1 GTSNPN, CDR2 SVGIG (reference sequence). V gave up 8 bases and J gave up 5 bases; unmatched junction bases: 10. CDR3 length: 13 residues. The DNA for the CDR3 is TGTGCCGCCACGACAGGGGACCGATATGGCTACACCTTC. Residues: CAATTGDRYGYTF.

This clonotype was detected many times. The chain links TRBV28 to TRBJ1-1; D gene ambiguous. The length of the CDR3 is 13 residues. Germline V lookup: CDR1 MDHEN, CDR2 SYDVKM. V dropped 1 base and J dropped 3 bases, with 6 bases sitting between them. The CDR3 DNA follows: TGTGCCAGCAGTTTATATGAGGACACTGAAGCTTTCTTT. It specifies CASSLYEDTEAFF.

This clonotype has a single count. V and J are TRBV19 and TRBJ1-1; a weak D match, TRBD1 (6 bases). V lost 5 bases and J 5 bases, leaving 18 bases between the germline ends. The CDR3 covers 15 residues. CDR1 LNHDA and CDR2 SQIVND come from the germline V gene (reference sequence). CDR3 sequence reads: CASSFSQQGSTEAFF. Written as DNA, the CDR3 is TGTGCCAGTAGTTTCTCTCAACAGGGTAGTACTGAAGCTTTCTTT. The variable domain in full, completed from reference TRBV19 and TRBJ1-1, reads DGGITQSPKYLFRKEGQNVTLSCEQNLNHDAMYWYRQDPGQGLRLIYYSQIVNDFQKGDIAEGYSVSREKKESFPLTVTSAQKNPTAFYLCASSFSQQGSTEAFFGQGTRLTVV.

This chain uses TRBV7-3 with TRBJ2-7, with D possibly TRBD2 on 5 matching bases. Germline V gene data show CDR1 as SGHTA and CDR2 as FQGTGA. CDR3 length: 13 residues. V lost 6 bases, J lost 3 bases, and 12 bases lay in between. The CDR3 is CASSPSEGYEQYF. CDR3 nucleotides: TGTGCCAGCAGTCCTTCTGAGGGCTACGAGCAGTACTTC. Full variable domain (outside the CDR3, taken from reference TRBV7-3 and TRBJ2-7): GAGVSQTPSNKVTEKGKYVELRCDPISGHTALYWYRQSLGQGPEFLIYFQGTGAADDSGLPNDRFFAVRPEGSVSTLKIQRTERGDSAVYLCASSPSEGYEQYFGPGTRLTVT.

There are a few counts of this clonotype. The chain employs TRBV12-3 or TRBV12-4 and TRBJ1-1, with D unclear. V shed 2 bases and J shed 4 bases, with 14 bases lying between them. CDR3 size: 15 residues. The CDR3: CASSLWARGGTEAFF. The CDR3 coding sequence is TGTGCCAGCAGTTTATGGGCTCGAGGAGGCACTGAAGCTTTCTTT.

This clonotype was observed a handful of times. The chain carries TRBV20-1 and TRBJ1-5, with a tentative D call TRBD1 (6 bases). V was shortened by 3 bases and J by 3 bases, with 12 bases between the two germline ends. Germline assignment: CDR1 DFQATT and CDR2 SNEGSKA (reference sequence). This CDR3 region has 14 residues. DNA for the CDR3: TGCAGTGCTAGCGGGGGGCAGGTCAATCAGCCCCAGCATTTT. As protein: CSASGGQVNQPQHF.

The table lists this clonotype with a few counts. The rearrangement joins TRBV19 to TRBJ1-1; 7 bases line up with TRBD1. The germline V gene encodes CDR1 LNHDA and CDR2 SQIVND (reference sequence). The V segment lost 3 bases and the J segment 5 bases; nucleotides outside the gene matches: 18. This CDR3 comprises 18 residues. The DNA of the CDR3 is TGTGCCAGTAGTATCGAGCCCCCCCGGTACAGGGGCGATACTGAAGCTTTCTTT. Amino acids: CASSIEPPRYRGDTEAFF.

Details on this clonotype: Possible read error: a much larger clone is one base away. Because it lacks the conserved phenylalanine or tryptophan at the end, this CDR3 is likely a read error. The J gene is TRBJ2-7, the V gene TRBV12-3 or TRBV12-4; 9 positions agree with TRBD1. The CDR3 has 13 amino acids. The junction had 5 bases not matched to a gene; V was cut back by 5 bases and J by 6 bases. The CDR3 is CASSVLTGGEQYS. The CDR3 nucleotides read TGTGCCAGCAGTGTCTTGACAGGGGGCGAGCAGTACTCC.

This sequence joins TRBV6-1 and TRBJ2-7; 16 bases fit TRBD2. This CDR3 region has 16 residues. The germline V gene encodes CDR1 MNHNS and CDR2 SASEGT. With V trimmed by 6 bases and J by 1 base, 3 bases remained unmatched. CDR3 in DNA: TGTGCCAGCAGAAAGGGACTAGCGGGAGGGTCCTACGAGCAGTACTTC. Translating gives CASRKGLAGGSYEQYF.

The chain combines TRBV6-1 with TRBJ1-5; D not certain. The CDR3 runs to 13 residues. V was trimmed by 3 bases and J by 11 bases, leaving 14 bases between them. Germline CDR1 MNHNS, CDR2 SASEGT. The CDR3 is CASSDTALVAQHF. The CDR3 DNA sequence: TGTGCCAGCAGTGATACAGCCCTGGTGGCCCAGCATTTT.

This clonotype came up a few times. This sequence joins TRBV18 and TRBJ1-1; TRBD1 matches at 8 bases. There are 13 residues in the CDR3. Germline V gives CDR1 KGHSH, CDR2 LQKENI. V dropped 8 bases and J dropped 5; count of bases not matched to a gene: 7. The DNA of the CDR3 is TGTGCCAGCCAGACAGGGGCCGGGACTGAAGCTTTCTTT. It is translated as CASQTGAGTEAFF. Based on the CDR3 plus reference TRBV18 and TRBJ1-1, the full variable domain is NAGVMQNPRHLVRRRGQEARLRCSPMKGHSHVYWYRQLPEEGLKFMVYLQKENIIDESGMPKERFSAEFPKEGPSILRIQQVVRGDSAAYFCASQTGAGTEAFFGQGTRLTVV.

This clonotype was seen only a few times. V and J are TRBV20-1 and TRBJ1-5; D gene uncertain. The germline V gene encodes CDR1 DFQATT and CDR2 SNEGSKA (reference sequence). The CDR3 covers 16 residues. The V end lost 6 bases, the J end lost 2 bases, and 20 bases lay between the germline ends. CDR3 protein: CSAPAGNPGGNQPQHF. The CDR3 region has the DNA TGCAGTGCACCGGCCGGCAACCCGGGTGGCAATCAGCCCCAGCATTTT.

This rearrangement joins TRBV24-1 to TRBJ1-5; possible D gene TRBD1, 6 bases. The germline V and J ends were trimmed by 4 bases and 3 bases, with 9 bases remaining between them. The CDR3 runs 14 residues. The V gene's germline CDR1 is KGHDR and CDR2 SFDVKD. CDR3 sequence reads: CATSEGAANQPQHF. CDR3 bases: TGTGCCACCAGTGAGGGGGCCGCCAATCAGCCCCAGCATTTT.

In this sample, this clonotype turned up a few times. The rearrangement joins TRBV3-1 to TRBJ1-5; D is possibly TRBD1 (6 bases). The germline CDR1 and CDR2 sequences are LGHDT and YNNKEL (reference sequence). The CDR3 is 15 amino acids. V was pared by 0 bases and J by 5 bases, with 11 bases between. The DNA for the CDR3 is TGTGCCAGCAGCCAAGACAATGGGGGCGATCAGCCCCAGCATTTT. It is translated as CASSQDNGGDQPQHF. The whole variable domain, remainder taken from reference TRBV3-1 and TRBJ1-5, is DTAVSQTPKYLVTQMGNDKSIKCEQNLGHDTMYWYKQDSKKFLKIMFSYNNKELIINETVPNRFSPKSPDKAHLNLHINSLELGDSAVYFCASSQDNGGDQPQHFGDGTRLSIL.

The table lists this clonotype with a count of one. The chain couples TRBV3-1 to TRBJ1-5; 8 bases line up with TRBD1. The J segment lost 6 bases and the V segment lost 4 bases, leaving 8 bases of the junction unmatched. The CDR3 has 15 amino acids. Germline V gene data show CDR1 as LGHDT and CDR2 as YNNKEL (reference sequence). The CDR3 DNA reads TGTGCCAGCAGCCGAGGTCGACAGGGGTCTCAGCCCCAGCATTTT. Its translation: CASSRGRQGSQPQHF.

This clonotype has ten or more counts. The chain recombines TRBV7-2 with TRBJ2-7; D may be TRBD2 (5 bases). The CDR3 loop spans 11 amino acids. Germline V CDR1 and CDR2: SGHTA, FQGNSA. The V gene lost 3 bases and the J gene lost 6 bases, with 6 bases spanning the gap. In nucleotides, the CDR3 is TGTGCCAGCAGCTTTGCGGGCGAGCAGTACTTC. Amino acids: CASSFAGEQYF.

This chain connects TRBV5-6 to TRBJ2-6; D call uncertain. The V end lost 2 bases, the J end lost 2 bases, and 17 bases lay between the germline ends. Germline V gene lookup returns CDR1 SGHDT and CDR2 YYEEEE. The CDR3 contains 18 residues. Here the CDR3 DNA reads TGTGCCAGCAGCTTTCTTGAAGGGTTCGGTACTGGGGCCAACGTCCTGACTTTC. Translation gives CASSFLEGFGTGANVLTF.

The chain uses TRBV6-1 and TRBJ1-6; D is uncertain. Germline CDR1 and CDR2: MNHNS and SASEGT. CDR3 size: 14 residues. V dropped 8 bases and J dropped 5 bases, with 13 bases sitting between them. This CDR3 reads CASRPTADNSPLHF. The CDR3 DNA reads as TGTGCCAGCCGACCGACGGCGGATAATTCACCCCTCCACTTT.

The chain combines TRBV6-5 with TRBJ1-1, with D perhaps matching TRBD1 (5 bases). The V gene's germline CDR1 is MNHEY and CDR2 SVGAGI. The CDR3 is 16 amino acids. The V and J ends lost 3 bases and 0 bases respectively, with 14 bases between them. Here the CDR3 DNA reads TGTGCCAGCAGTTATCCGCCGGGACCCCTGAACACTGAAGCTTTCTTT. Translating gives CASSYPPGPLNTEAFF.

The chain has TRBV7-9 and TRBJ2-5; D uncertain. This CDR3 is built from 15 residues. CDR1 is SEHNR, CDR2 FQNEAQ, per germline (reference sequence). The V end lost 3 bases, the J end lost 1 base, and 12 bases lay between the germline ends. Written as DNA, the CDR3 is TGTGCCAGCAGCTTTACCCAGAGAATCCAAGAGACCCAGTACTTC. This codes for CASSFTQRIQETQYF.

As to this clonotype: Relative to the germline gene, one junction end is altered; a read error may explain this. This rearrangement joins TRBV6-2 or TRBV6-3 to TRBJ2-2; D is ambiguous. The CDR3 length is 15 residues. Looked up from germline, CDR1 is MNHEY and CDR2 is SVGEGT. The CDR3 sequence is CASSYLAPRTEELFF. CDR3 bases: TGTGCCAGCAGTTACTTAGCCCCCAGGACCGAGGAGCTGTTTTTT.

CDR3 sequence (DNA): TGTGCCAGCAGTTTAGAGGGGGGCATGCAATATCAGCCCCAGCATTTT. It is translated as CASSLEGGMQYQPQHF. The gene calls are TRBV28 and TRBJ1-5, with D perhaps matching TRBD1 (6 bases). V lost 2 bases, J lost 5 bases, and 16 bases lay in between. There are 16 residues in the CDR3. Germline assignment: CDR1 MDHEN and CDR2 SYDVKM.

This clonotype was counted only a few times. The V gene is TRBV12-3 or TRBV12-4, the J gene TRBJ1-3; D unresolved. This CDR3 has 12 amino acids. V was shortened by 3 bases and J by 8 bases, with 8 bases between the two germline ends. CDR3 in amino acids: CASSFATDTIYF. The CDR3 DNA sequence: TGTGCCAGCAGTTTTGCGACGGACACCATATATTTT.

The chain couples TRBV19 to TRBJ1-1, with a weak D call TRBD1 (6 bases). The V gene's germline CDR1 is LNHDA and CDR2 SQIVND (reference sequence). Trimming removed 6 bases at V and 1 base at J, with 15 bases between. This CDR3 is built from 15 residues. CDR3 region: CASRIGKGGNTEAFF. DNA for the CDR3: TGTGCCAGTAGGATTGGTAAGGGGGGGAACACTGAAGCTTTCTTT.